The 19 T cell receptor beta chains reported below all come from one sample, sequenced in a study of blood T cell repertoires in COVID-19 (dated by TCRdb to the early 2020s). Library preparation employed the immunoSEQ multiplex PCR assay. TCRdb re-hosts the immuneACCESS table, in-frame sequences only. Its copies lack some clones; in the studies checked, an unresolved V gene accounts for under half of them, and the cause for the rest is not known. This sample lists approximately 140,000 clones; about nine tenths were detected once. Of the sample, roughly 3.9% is held by the ten largest clones. The material sequenced was PBMCs or T cells enriched from blood (not recorded which). These receptors all come from a woman aged 40 to 55 who had been exposed to COVID-19.

This chain joins TRBV2 and TRBJ1-1; possibly TRBD1 for D (6 bases). CDR3 size: 15 residues. Trimming shortened V by 3 bases and J by 0 bases, and 11 bases separated the two germline ends. The germline CDR1 and CDR2 sequences are SNHLY and FYNNEI. For the CDR3, the DNA is TGTGCCAGCAGTGACTTTGGGGGCATGAACACTGAAGCTTTCTTT. Translating gives CASSDFGGMNTEAFF.

J is TRBJ1-1 and V is TRBV28, with 7 bases lining up with TRBD1. V lost 7 bases to trimming and J lost 1 base; unmatched junction nucleotides: 6. The CDR3 spans 14 residues. In germline, CDR1 is MDHEN, CDR2 SYDVKM. The CDR3 here is CASTVDRPNTEAFF. The CDR3 DNA sequence: TGTGCCAGCACCGTGGACAGGCCGAACACTGAAGCTTTCTTT. Supplemented by reference TRBV28 and TRBJ1-1, the full variable domain reads DVKVTQSSRYLVKRTGEKVFLECVQDMDHENMFWYRQDPGLGLRLIYFSYDVKMKEKGDIPEGYSVSREKKERFSLILESASTNQTSMYLCASTVDRPNTEAFFGQGTRLTVV.

In nucleotides, the CDR3 is TGTGCCAGCCAAAAAGGGGCCCTTGAAGCTTTCTTT. Its protein is CASQKGALEAFF. The chain joins TRBV13 to TRBJ1-1; a possible D gene is TRBD1 (5 bases). Germline V CDR1 and CDR2: PRHDT, FYEKMQ (reference sequence). The CDR3 runs 12 residues. Trimming pared 8 bases from V and 7 bases from J, leaving 14 bases between.

This sequence joins TRBV12-3 or TRBV12-4 and TRBJ2-7; 10 nucleotides match TRBD1. The CDR3 contains 13 residues. Germline trimming cut 8 bases from V and 6 bases from J; bases unmatched to any gene: 7. The CDR3 bases are TGTGCCAGCTCCCGGGGACAGGGGAGCGAGCAGTACTTC. This translates into CASSRGQGSEQYF.

V usage is TRBV5-8 and J usage is TRBJ2-3; possibly TRBD1 for D (5 bases). CDR3 size: 14 residues. The germline CDR1 and CDR2 sequences are SGHTS and YDEGEE. Trimming cost V 4 bases and J 8 bases, with 17 bases left between them. CDR3 bases: TGTGCCAGCAGCACCTCGTTGCAGGGAACTACGCAGTATTTT. This codes for CASSTSLQGTTQYF.

The chain joins TRBV1 to TRBJ1-6; the table names TRBD1, a call not compared with the DNA. TRBV1 is termed a pseudogene. The CDR3 has 15 amino acids. CDR3 sequence (DNA): TGCACCAGCAGCCACCCAGGGCAGGGTAATTCACCCCTCCACTTT. Its protein product is CTSSHPGQGNSPLHF.

V gene TRBV27 combines with J gene TRBJ1-2; 9 positions match TRBD1. Unmatched junction bases numbered 5, after V lost 1 base and J lost 8 bases. Germline CDR1 is MNHEY and CDR2 is SMNVEV (reference sequence). The CDR3 covers 14 residues. CDR3 nucleotide sequence: TGTGCCAGCAGTTTATGGGGACAGGGCGGAGGCTACACCTTC. Its translation: CASSLWGQGGGYTF.

This clone was detected a few times. The chain joins TRBV11-3 to TRBJ1-6; no reliable D call. The CDR3 runs to 14 residues. CDR1 is SGHNT and CDR2 is YENEEA in the germline V gene. Between the trimmed V and J ends, which lost 5 bases and 7 bases, there was a span of 12 bases. DNA of the CDR3: TGTGCCAGCAGCCAACAGCCTCAGAATTCACCCCTCCACTTT. The encoded protein is CASSQQPQNSPLHF. Variable domain in full (rest from reference TRBV11-3 and TRBJ1-6): EAGVVQSPRYKIIEKKQPVAFWCNPISGHNTLYWYLQNLGQGPELLIRYENEEAVDDSQLPKDRFSAERLKGVDSTLKIQPAELGDSAVYLCASSQQPQNSPLHFGNGTRLTVT.

V gene TRBV11-2 combines with J gene TRBJ1-3; unclear D gene. Trimming cost V 4 bases and J 0 bases, with 13 bases left between them. The germline V gene encodes CDR1 SGHAT and CDR2 FQNNGV. The CDR3 has 16 amino acids. CDR3 sequence: CASSSKQISSGNTIYF. CDR3 nucleotides: TGTGCCAGCAGCTCGAAACAGATAAGCTCTGGAAACACCATATATTTT.

V usage is TRBV7-9 and J usage is TRBJ2-7; 10 bases map to TRBD1. Germline loops: CDR1 SEHNR, CDR2 FQNEAQ (reference sequence). V gave up 1 base and J gave up 2 bases; unmatched junction bases: 2. The CDR3 has 15 amino acids. CDR3 nucleotide sequence: TGTGCCAGCAGCTTAGGGGGGACAGGGGCCTACGAGCAGTACTTC. Amino acids: CASSLGGTGAYEQYF.

The chain employs TRBV6-2 or TRBV6-3 and TRBJ2-1; no clear D gene. The V end lost 6 bases, the J end lost 6 bases, and 9 bases lay between the germline ends. The CDR3 length is 12 residues. The germline CDR1 and CDR2 sequences are MNHEY and SVGEGT. CDR3 sequence (DNA): TGTGCCAGCAGACCTCAGCGCAATGAGCAGTTCTTC. Amino acid sequence: CASRPQRNEQFF.

The chain carries TRBV19 and TRBJ1-2, with TRBD1 matching 9 bases. Trimming at V came to 4 bases and at J to 2 bases, leaving 2 bases not matched to a gene. Germline-derived CDR1 and CDR2 are LNHDA and SQIVND (reference sequence). CDR3 length: 14 amino acids. CDR3 amino acids: CASSKGQGNYGYTF. The CDR3 DNA reads TGTGCCAGTAGTAAAGGACAGGGGAACTATGGCTACACCTTC.

V and J are TRBV7-8 and TRBJ1-1; 9 bases match TRBD1. V was pared by 6 bases and J by 8 bases, with 13 bases of the junction left unmatched. Germline V lookup: CDR1 SGHVS, CDR2 FQNEAQ. This CDR3 is built from 15 residues. For the CDR3, the DNA is TGTGCCAGCAGTTACGGGACAGGGCCGGAGTCCGAAGCTTTCTTT. Its protein product is CASSYGTGPESEAFF.

This rearrangement joins TRBV5-1 to TRBJ2-2; D perhaps matches TRBD2 (7 bases). V gave up 7 bases and J gave up 5 bases, with 15 bases separating them. CDR1 SGHRS and CDR2 YFSETQ come from the germline V gene. The CDR3 spans 14 residues. The CDR3 bases are TGCGCCAGCGCTACAGGGCGGGAGACCGGGGAGCTGTTTTTT. Its protein is CASATGRETGELFF.

V usage is TRBV6-5 and J usage is TRBJ2-7, with 8 bases fitting TRBD1. V gave up 5 bases and J gave up 6 bases; unmatched junction bases: 3. The CDR3 is 12 residues long. Looked up from germline, CDR1 is MNHEY and CDR2 is SVGAGI. As DNA, the CDR3 is TGTGCCAGCAGTATCGACAGGGGCGAGCAGTACTTC. Protein: CASSIDRGEQYF.

The J gene is TRBJ1-4, the V gene TRBV4-3, with no clear D. With 0 bases removed from V and 0 bases from J, the gap between germline ends came to 8 bases. The CDR3 sequence is 16 residues long. Germline values: CDR1 LGHNA, CDR2 YSLEER. The CDR3 DNA reads TGCGCCAGCAGCCAAGATCTGTTCGCAACTAATGAAAAACTGTTTTTT. As protein: CASSQDLFATNEKLFF.

V usage is TRBV5-1 and J usage is TRBJ1-6; no clear D gene. The germline V gene encodes CDR1 SGHRS and CDR2 YFSETQ. The length of the CDR3 is 15 residues. V lost 3 bases and J 6 bases, leaving 13 bases between the germline ends. CDR3 sequence: CASSSQSAFNSPLHF. CDR3 coding DNA: TGCGCCAGCAGCTCACAGTCCGCCTTTAATTCACCCCTCCACTTT.

This clone was observed once. This rearrangement joins TRBV28 to TRBJ2-5, with 8 nucleotides matching TRBD1. CDR3 length: 15 amino acids. Germline CDR1 is MDHEN and CDR2 is SYDVKM. The ends lost 3 bases at V and 1 base at J; junction bases unmatched: 4. The CDR3 DNA is TGTGCCAGCAGTTTGGACAGGGACGGCCAAGAGACCCAGTACTTC. Translated: CASSLDRDGQETQYF. The complete variable domain, with remaining parts taken from reference TRBV28 and TRBJ2-5, reads DVKVTQSSRYLVKRTGEKVFLECVQDMDHENMFWYRQDPGLGLRLIYFSYDVKMKEKGDIPEGYSVSREKKERFSLILESASTNQTSMYLCASSLDRDGQETQYFGPGTRLLVL.

The chain uses TRBV5-1 and TRBJ1-4; D might be TRBD1 (6 bases). Germline V gene sequence: CDR1 SGHRS, CDR2 YFSETQ. V shed 4 bases and J shed 8 bases, with 15 bases lying between them. The CDR3 spans 14 residues. CDR3 in DNA: TGCGCCAGCAGCGAAACAGGGACCCACGAAAAACTGTTTTTT. Translating gives CASSETGTHEKLFF.